Shown below are 16 T cell receptor beta chains from a single sample sequenced in a study of CD8+ T cells in alopecia areata. Following RNA extraction, reverse transcription yielded cDNA that acted as the sequencing template. Assay used: immunoSEQ multiplex PCR; TCRdb lists only in-frame clones, some missing. This sample has hundreds of thousands of clones, with about 68% found just once. Sequenced material: CD4+ T cells sorted from blood, taken at week 0. These receptor sequences come from a human donor with alopecia areata.

The chain combines TRBV7-2 with TRBJ2-1; 11 bases match TRBD1. The CDR3 is 17 amino acids. CDR1 SGHTA and CDR2 FQGNSA come from the germline V gene. The V and J ends lost 0 bases and 2 bases, in that order; junction bases with no gene match: 3. CDR3 DNA: TGTGCCAGCAGCTTAGCTGGGGACAGGGGGACCTACAATGAGCAGTTCTTC. Its protein product is CASSLAGDRGTYNEQFF. Complete variable domain (other parts from reference TRBV7-2 and TRBJ2-1): GAGVSQSPSNKVTEKGKDVELRCDPISGHTALYWYRQSLGQGLEFLIYFQGNSAPDKSGLPSDRFSAERTGGSVSTLTIQRTQQEDSAVYLCASSLAGDRGTYNEQFFGPGTRLTVL.

The V call is TRBV2, the J call TRBJ2-1; the D is unclear. The CDR3 covers 13 residues. Per the germline V gene, CDR1 is SNHLY and CDR2 is FYNNEI. V lost 1 base, J lost 9 bases, and 10 bases lay in between. DNA of the CDR3: TGTGCCAGCAGTGAAGAGTCGGATGGTGAGCAGTTCTTC. As protein: CASSEESDGEQFF.

This rearrangement joins TRBV25-1 to TRBJ1-6; maybe TRBD1 (6 bases). Trimming shortened V by 5 bases and J by 10 bases, and 15 bases separated the two germline ends. The CDR3 is 14 amino acids. Per germline, CDR1 MGHDK and CDR2 SYGVNS. CDR3 protein: CASSSGQIVSPLHF. The CDR3 coding sequence is TGTGCCAGCAGTTCCGGACAGATTGTATCACCCCTCCACTTT.

The CDR3 DNA sequence: TGTGCCAGCAGCACCTCCGGGACGGAATATGGCTACACCTTC. As protein: CASSTSGTEYGYTF. This chain links TRBV7-9 with TRBJ1-2; D possibly corresponds to TRBD1 (5 bases). V lost 5 bases, J lost 5 bases, and 15 bases lay in between. Germline V gives CDR1 SEHNR, CDR2 FQNEAQ (reference sequence). This CDR3 has 14 amino acids. Supplemented by reference TRBV7-9 and TRBJ1-2, the full variable domain reads DTGVSQNPRHKITKRGQNVTFRCDPISEHNRLYWYRQTLGQGPEFLTYFQNEAQLEKSRLLSDRFSAERPKGSFSTLEIQRTEQGDSAMYLCASSTSGTEYGYTFGSGTRLTVV.

The genes are TRBV7-2 and TRBJ2-2; D possibly matches TRBD1 or TRBD2 (6 bases each). Germline CDR1 reads SGHTA; CDR2 reads FQGNSA. Trimming removed 1 base at V and 4 bases at J, with 10 bases between. This CDR3 region has 15 residues. The CDR3 nucleotides are TGTGCCAGCAGCTTAGTACAGGGAGGCACCGGGGAGCTGTTTTTT. The encoded protein is CASSLVQGGTGELFF.

The V gene is TRBV9, the J gene TRBJ2-3; 8 bases are a match to TRBD2. Per the germline V gene, CDR1 is SGDLS and CDR2 is YYNGEE. The CDR3 contains 15 residues. V dropped 4 bases and J dropped 6; count of bases not matched to a gene: 10. CDR3 region: CASSLSGDSGDTQYF. The CDR3, as DNA: TGTGCCAGCAGCCTTAGCGGGGATAGTGGGGATACGCAGTATTTT.

The V and J genes are TRBV29-1 and TRBJ2-5; D may be TRBD1 (7 bases). Germline lookup yields CDR1 SQVTM and CDR2 ANQGSEA. The germline V and J ends were trimmed by 7 bases and 2 bases, with 17 bases remaining between them. This CDR3 comprises 14 residues. CDR3 residues: CSAKPGGRQETQYF. CDR3 DNA sequence: TGCAGCGCAAAGCCAGGGGGGAGACAAGAGACCCAGTACTTC. Based on the CDR3 plus reference TRBV29-1 and TRBJ2-5, the full variable domain is SAVISQKPSRDICQRGTSLTIQCQVDSQVTMMFWYRQQPGQSLTLIATANQGSEATYESGFVIDKFPISRPNLTFSTLTVSNMSPEDSSIYLCSAKPGGRQETQYFGPGTRLLVL.

V gene TRBV25-1 combines with J gene TRBJ2-7; D call uncertain. The V and J ends lost 5 bases and 2 bases respectively, with 7 bases between them. CDR3 size: 12 residues. CDR1 is MGHDK and CDR2 is SYGVNS in the germline V gene. DNA of the CDR3: TGTGCCAGCAGTAAGGTAGCCTACGAGCAGTACTTC. As protein: CASSKVAYEQYF.

The chain links TRBV9 to TRBJ2-1; D tentatively reads TRBD1 or TRBD2 (5 bases each). The ends were cut back, 3 bases at V and 9 bases at J, with 16 bases in the middle. The CDR3 runs to 14 residues. Germline values: CDR1 SGDLS, CDR2 YYNGEE. The CDR3 DNA reads as TGTGCCAGCAGCGCCCGGGACCAAGGAGGTGAGCAGTTCTTC. It yields the protein CASSARDQGGEQFF.

The gene calls are TRBV7-3 and TRBJ1-6; D call uncertain. The V end lost 2 bases, the J end lost 0 bases, and 5 bases lay between the germline ends. CDR1 and CDR2 from the germline V gene are SGHTA and FQGTGA. The CDR3 spans 15 residues. CDR3 protein: CASSLSSSYNSPLHF. DNA of the CDR3: TGTGCCAGCAGCTTATCCAGCTCCTATAATTCACCCCTCCACTTT.

V and J are TRBV27 and TRBJ2-1; the D gene could be TRBD1 or TRBD2 (5 bases each). The V end lost 6 bases, the J end lost 9 bases, and 9 bases lay between the germline ends. The CDR3 loop spans 11 amino acids. Germline-derived CDR1 and CDR2 are MNHEY and SMNVEV (reference sequence). CDR3 bases: TGTGCCAGCAGCACTAGGGGTGAGCAGTTCTTC. Translated, it gives CASSTRGEQFF.

This clone was seen only a few times. The genes are TRBV5-1 and TRBJ2-7; the D is unclear. Looked up from germline, CDR1 is SGHRS and CDR2 is YFSETQ. With 1 base removed from V and 3 bases from J, the gap between germline ends came to 8 bases. This CDR3 is built from 13 residues. The CDR3 region has the DNA TGCGCCAGCAGCTTGTTATACGACTACGAGCAGTACTTC. Translating it yields CASSLLYDYEQYF.

The chain is built from TRBV5-1 and TRBJ2-3; D uncertain. Trimming took 0 bases from V and 4 from J, leaving 6 bases between them. The germline CDR1 and CDR2 sequences are SGHRS and YFSETQ. The CDR3 contains 13 residues. The CDR3 nucleotides read TGCGCCAGCAGCTTGGTTCCGTCAGATACGCAGTATTTT. This sequence encodes CASSLVPSDTQYF.

The gene calls are TRBV29-1 and TRBJ2-1; TRBD2 matches 14 bases. Looked up from germline, CDR1 is SQVTM and CDR2 is ANQGSEA. V gave up 1 base and J gave up 3 bases; unmatched junction bases: 2. The CDR3 length is 16 residues. The DNA of the CDR3 is TGCAGCGTTGAAGCCGGGACTAGCGGGGGCTACAATGAGCAGTTCTTC. It translates to CSVEAGTSGGYNEQFF.

Turning to this clone: One end of the junction is discordant with germline, which a read error may explain. This CDR3 is CAWSDQYGHF. The CDR3 DNA reads as TGTGCCTGGAGCGACCAATACGGCCACTTC. The rearrangement uses TRBV30 and TRBJ1-2; D remains unclear. This CDR3 spans 10 amino acids. Germline CDR1 is GTSNPN and CDR2 is SVGIG (reference sequence).

This clone turned up a few times. This sequence joins TRBV7-2 and TRBJ1-6; tentatively, D is TRBD1 (5 bases). This CDR3 contains 13 residues. The germline V and J ends were trimmed by 2 bases and 13 bases, with 12 bases remaining between them. The germline gives CDR1 SGHTA, CDR2 FQGNSA. CDR3 in DNA: TGTGCCAGCAGCTTATGGACTGGGACGCCCCTCCACTTT. Protein sequence: CASSLWTGTPLHF.